This TCR beta chain was profiled in a study of OX40 agonist ivuxolimab in advanced cancers. At cycle 4 day 1, cycle 7 day 1, and baseline, blood was sampled. The method was immunoSEQ multiplex PCR; TCRdb's version includes in-frame clones alone and lacks a portion of them. The sample includes roughly 70,000 clones, 65% to 90% of them seen just once. CDR1 is GTSNPN, CDR2 SVGIG, per germline (reference sequence). There are 14 residues in the CDR3. The ends were cut back, 1 base at V and 5 bases at J, with 14 bases in the middle. This clonotype was sampled from an adult with an advanced solid tumor such as melanoma, head and neck, liver or kidney cancer. The chain recombines TRBV30 with TRBJ2-5; D is possibly TRBD2 (7 bases). Sequences were derived from CD4+ or CD8+ T cells sorted from blood, sampled in a trial of the OX40 agonist ivuxolimab. Written as DNA, the CDR3 is TGTGCCTGGAGTGGGGGAGGGGGGGCGGAGACCCAGTACTTC. Residues: CAWSGGGGAETQYF.